This T cell receptor (beta chain) is drawn from a study of metastatic and nonmetastatic thyroid tumors. Study overall: It was across blood and tumor or nodule tissue from malignant and benign thyroid patients that repertoires were compared. Study-wide results and caveats: The study reportedly found significantly higher TCR beta diversity in malignant thyroid tumors than benign nodules, in blood and tumor.

As originally analysed: The study's classifier, a distant-metastasis tool for papillary thyroid cancer, was built using CDR3 differences across clinicopathological groups. TCRdb recomputed clones from the PCR reads via MiXCR. These V and J calls derive from TCRdb rather than the authors' analysis. The repertoire holds 15,000 to 20,000 clones, with roughly a third as singletons. There were no patients who had received any treatment before thyroid surgery. This clone was recorded many times. Its antigen is not identified. The V gene's germline CDR1 is KGHSH and CDR2 LQKENI. V was cut by 6 bases and J by 0 bases, with 14 bases left in between. CDR3 length: 16 residues.

The source of this sequence is a female donor with papillary thyroid cancer or a benign thyroid nodule (not recorded which). Some clones in this sample may be carry-over from other donors' samples. The chain employs TRBV18 and TRBJ2-2; maybe TRBD1 (5 bases). The specimen was tumor tissue. The CDR3 region is CASSTVPIANTGELFF. DNA of the CDR3: TGTGCCAGCTCGACAGTACCTATCGCGAACACCGGGGAGCTGTTTTTT.